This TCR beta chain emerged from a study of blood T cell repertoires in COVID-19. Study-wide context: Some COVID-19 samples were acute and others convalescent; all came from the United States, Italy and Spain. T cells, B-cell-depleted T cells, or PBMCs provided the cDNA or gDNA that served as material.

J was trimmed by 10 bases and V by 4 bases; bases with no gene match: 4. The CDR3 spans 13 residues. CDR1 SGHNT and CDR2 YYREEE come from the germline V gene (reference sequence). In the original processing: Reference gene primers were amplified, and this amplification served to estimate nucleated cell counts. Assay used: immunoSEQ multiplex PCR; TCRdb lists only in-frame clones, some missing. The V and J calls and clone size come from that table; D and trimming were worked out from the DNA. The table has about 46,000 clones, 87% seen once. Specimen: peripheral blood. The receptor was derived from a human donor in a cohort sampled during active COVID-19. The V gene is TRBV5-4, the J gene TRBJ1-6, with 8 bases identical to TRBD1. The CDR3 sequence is CASSPDRESPLHF. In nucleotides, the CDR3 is TGTGCCAGCAGCCCGGACAGGGAATCACCCCTCCACTTT.